The TCR beta chain under discussion was sequenced for a study of T cells in localized non-small cell lung cancer (TCRdb year 2020). Regarding the research as a whole: The study analyzed T cell repertoires of approximately 240 early-stage NSCLC patients, comparing tumors and uninvolved tumor-adjacent lungs. The cohort comprised some 220 treatment-naïve NSCLC patients with resected, localized lung tumors. A mean age of around 66 years was recorded for the NSCLC patients, of whom roughly 130 were male and about a hundred were female.

For CDR1 and CDR2, the germline V gene lists SGHNT and YENEEA. The junction shows trimming of 0 bases on V and 7 bases on J, and the gene matches do not reach 11 bases of it. The CDR3 starts with the cysteine, ends with the phenylalanine, and has 16 residues. Only the CDR3 part of the read is kept: 48 bases, read in frame from the first base. General findings and caveats noted by the study authors: Because of the exploratory design, TCR variables were selected using unadjusted p-values without false-discovery rate correction. The highest T cell clonality was observed in uninvolved tumor-adjacent lung, where clonality exceeded that of tumor, suggesting that antigenic responses were more focused in uninvolved tumor-adjacent lung. Longer overall survival was associated with higher T cell density in blood, whereas shorter survival was associated with higher clonality in adjacent lung. Multi-region tumor sequencing was not performed, so intratumor heterogeneity could not be excluded. A median of roughly 60 of the top 100 tumor clones were detected in paired uninvolved adjacent lung, and some 30 of these tumor clones were also found among the top 100 clones of the paired uninvolved adjacent lung.

At diagnosis, peripheral blood, uninvolved tumor-adjacent lung and tumor were collected and stored as a combination of fresh-frozen and FFPE material. The immunoSEQ Assay was used to sequence TCR beta CDR3 regions from DNA. In the authors' own workflow: To compute T cell density, TCR beta template counts were normalized to usable DNA, which was estimated by amplifying housekeeping genes. Using the preseqR package, richness was estimated by extrapolating to 120,000 templates for tissue samples and 400,000 templates for PBMC samples. Clonality was defined by subtracting Pielou's evenness from one. Tissue-enriched TCRs were identified by differential abundance testing using productive amino-acid clonotypes, minimum total count 5 and alpha 0.1. The Jaccard Index and the Morisita Overlap Index were used to quantify repertoire overlap between compartments. GLIPH grouped TCR beta CDR3s together with public tetramer-defined viral CDR3s, and a viral motif had to include at least three viral sequences and show V-gene enrichment. Held by TCRdb, this immuneACCESS table contains in-frame sequences only and omits some clones. Under half of the omission traces to an unresolved V gene where checked; the cause of the rest is unknown. The V and J calls and clone size were taken over from that table, and D and trimming were inferred from the DNA. The sample has several thousand clones on record, roughly two fifths of them singletons. The ten largest clones capture approximately 7.6% of the sample.

This clone was recorded a few times. Its antigen remains undetermined. It has no much larger one-base neighbor in the sample; base qualities were not kept. This clonotype was sampled from a man between 35 and 75 years old with stage III lung adenocarcinoma. The chain couples TRBV11-3 to TRBJ2-7; TRBD2 agrees with 8 junctional bases. The sample was lung tumor tissue, taken before any cancer treatment. The CDR3 region: CASSLEGSSGSGEQYF. The DNA sequence reads TGTGCCAGCAGCTTAGAGGGGTCGAGCGGGAGTGGAGAGCAGTACTTC.